A single sample is the source of the 9 T cell receptor beta chains below, sequenced in a study of radiotherapy plus CTLA-4 blockade in lung cancer. The repertoire was sequenced with immunoSEQ multiplex PCR; TCRdb's copy has only in-frame clones and lacks some. Seen here are around 120,000 clones, just under 80% observed once, and the top ten hold over 4%. Sequenced material: peripheral blood, taken from a patient treated with radiotherapy plus ipilimumab. Receptors were obtained from a human donor with non-small cell lung cancer who had a partial response to radiotherapy plus ipilimumab.

This clone has just a few counts. V is TRBV19 and J is TRBJ2-4; unclear D gene. Trimming pared 8 bases from V and 4 bases from J, leaving 12 bases between. The CDR3 runs 13 residues. Germline V gene sequence: CDR1 LNHDA, CDR2 SQIVND (reference sequence). The CDR3 bases are TGTGCCAGTGGTGAACAGAATAAAAACATTCAGTACTTC. This gives the protein CASGEQNKNIQYF.

This chain connects TRBV11-2 to TRBJ2-7; TRBD1 aligns across 7 bases. Germline V CDR1 and CDR2: SGHAT, FQNNGV. CDR3 size: 13 residues. V lost 5 bases, J lost 4 bases, and 5 bases stayed unmatched. The CDR3 DNA reads TGTGCCAGCAGCCCAGGGGGTTGGTACGAGCAGTACGTC. Amino acids: CASSPGGWYEQYV.

The gene calls are TRBV29-1 and TRBJ2-2, with 8 bases fitting TRBD1. The V gene's germline CDR1 is SQVTM and CDR2 ANQGSEA. V was clipped by 5 bases and J by 4 bases; unmatched bases: 6. The CDR3 length is 14 residues. Here the CDR3 DNA reads TGCAGCGTTCGAACAGGGGGTGCCACCGGGGAGCTGTTTTTT. This gives the protein CSVRTGGATGELFF.

The rearrangement links TRBV19 to TRBJ2-7; 7 bases are a match to TRBD1. The CDR3 consists of 13 residues. Looked up from germline, CDR1 is LNHDA and CDR2 is SQIVND (reference sequence). V lost 5 bases and J lost 3; bases outside the gene matches: 4. This CDR3 reads CASSEGQYYEQYV. In DNA, the CDR3 is TGTGCCAGTAGTGAGGGACAGTACTACGAGCAGTACGTC.

About this clone: The sample carries other DNA sequences with the same CDR3. This rearrangement joins TRBV6-6 to TRBJ1-1; no clear D. The V gene's germline CDR1 is MNHNY and CDR2 SVGAGI (reference sequence). V was shortened by 3 bases and J by 3 bases, with 5 bases between the two germline ends. The CDR3 spans 12 residues. The CDR3: CASSYSDTEAFF. The CDR3 DNA is TGTGCCAGCAGTTATTCGGACACTGAAGCTTTCTTT.

This clone was picked up one time. V and J are TRBV5-1 and TRBJ1-1; 7 nucleotides align to TRBD1. V trimming: 3 bases; J trimming: 5 bases; junction bases outside the gene matches: 10. The CDR3 has 15 amino acids. Looked up from germline, CDR1 is SGHRS and CDR2 is YFSETQ. CDR3 residues: CASSSRTGEGTEAFF. In DNA form, the CDR3 reads TGCGCCAGCAGCTCCCGGACAGGCGAAGGTACTGAAGCTTTCTTT.

CDR3 sequence: CASSYPTGSGNTIYF. The CDR3, as DNA: TGTGCCAGCAGTTATCCTACAGGGTCTGGAAACACCATATATTTT. V is TRBV6-5 and J is TRBJ1-3, with D perhaps matching TRBD1 (6 bases). The CDR3 has 15 residues. V was trimmed by 3 bases and J by 1 base, leaving 10 bases between them. CDR1 MNHEY and CDR2 SVGAGI come from the germline V gene.

This clone showed up just once. The CDR3, as DNA: TGTGCCAGCAACATAGGACTGATGAACACTGAAGCTTTCTTT. Protein product: CASNIGLMNTEAFF. The rearrangement links TRBV28 to TRBJ1-1; D is ambiguous. The V end lost 7 bases, the J end lost 0 bases, and 12 bases lay between the germline ends. The CDR3 length is 14 residues. CDR1 is MDHEN, CDR2 SYDVKM, per germline.

This chain's CDR3 is CASSIGQGWQETQYF. CDR3 nucleotide sequence: TGTGCCAGTAGTATAGGACAGGGTTGGCAAGAGACCCAGTACTTC. V gene TRBV19 combines with J gene TRBJ2-5; 7 bases align to TRBD1. Germline assignment: CDR1 LNHDA and CDR2 SQIVND (reference sequence). The CDR3 has 15 amino acids. J lost 2 bases, V lost 1 base, and 4 bases had no gene match.